This TCR beta chain derives from a study of OX40 agonist ivuxolimab in advanced cancers. Study details: Dose-escalation cases comprised hepatocellular carcinoma, melanoma, renal cell or head and neck cancer.

Germline lookup yields CDR1 MGHRA and CDR2 YSYEKL. The CDR3 contains 15 residues. Trimming cost V 3 bases and J 1 base; bases outside gene matches: 5. Findings and limits, study-wide: At 0.1 to 3.0 mg/kg and by week 6, clonal expansion occurred in CD4+ and CD8+ blood T cells.

Remarks on this clone: As yet, its antigen is unknown.

Using immunoSEQ multiplex PCR, the repertoire was profiled, and TCRdb retains in-frame clones only, with some absent. The repertoire consists of 95,000 to 100,000 clones, with under 90% occurring once and the leading ten covering under 7%. V is TRBV4-1 and J is TRBJ2-5, with 7 bases lining up with TRBD2. This specimen was CD4+ or CD8+ T cells sorted from blood, taken in a trial of the OX40 agonist ivuxolimab. The clonotype was recovered from an adult with an advanced solid tumor such as melanoma, head and neck, liver or kidney cancer. This chain's CDR3 is CASSHPTSLQETQYF. The CDR3 DNA is TGCGCCAGCAGCCACCCGACTAGCCTCCAAGAGACCCAGTACTTC.